The rows below give T cell receptor beta chains drawn from one sample of a study of beta chain features in type 1 diabetes. Here immunoSEQ multiplex PCR was the method, and the copy in TCRdb shows in-frame clones only, minus some. This table has some 150,000 clones, roughly a tenth appearing once. What was sequenced was naive CD4+ T cells from blood. All receptors come from a man between 18 and 29 years old in good health. Each CDR3 is given with its conserved first and last residue. A D gene is named only where the DNA matches it firmly. Where a row states a size, it is once, few, many or the class of an expanded clone; other rows omit it.

j_call: TRBJ1-2; clone_size: .; d_call: TRBD1; v_call: TRBV19; cdr3_aa: CASSAGQKYGYTF; cdr3_nt: TGTGCCAGTAGTGCGGGACAGAAATATGGCTACACCTTC
j_call: TRBJ2-5; clone_size: .; d_call: .; v_call: TRBV30; cdr3_aa: CAWSRREETQYF; cdr3_nt: TGTGCCTGGAGTCGCAGGGAAGAGACCCAGTACTTC
j_call: TRBJ1-4; clone_size: few; d_call: .; v_call: TRBV9; cdr3_aa: CASSVGGMVFEKLFF; cdr3_nt: TGTGCCAGCAGCGTAGGCGGGATGGTTTTTGAAAAACTGTTTTTT
j_call: TRBJ2-3; clone_size: .; d_call: .; v_call: TRBV7-2; cdr3_aa: CASSAQGSTDTQYF; cdr3_nt: TGTGCCAGCAGCGCACAGGGTTCTACAGATACGCAGTATTTT
j_call: TRBJ1-1; clone_size: few; d_call: TRBD1; v_call: TRBV2; cdr3_aa: CASSAETGTEAFF; cdr3_nt: TGTGCCAGCAGTGCGGAGACAGGGACTGAAGCTTTCTTT
j_call: TRBJ2-3; clone_size: .; d_call: .; v_call: TRBV18; cdr3_aa: CASSPGESDTQYF; cdr3_nt: TGTGCCAGCTCACCAGGGGAGTCAGATACGCAGTATTTT
j_call: TRBJ1-6; clone_size: few; d_call: TRBD1; v_call: TRBV6-5; cdr3_aa: CASRGQGAISPLHF; cdr3_nt: TGTGCCAGCAGAGGACAGGGGGCGATTTCACCCCTCCACTTT
j_call: TRBJ2-7; clone_size: many; d_call: .; v_call: TRBV7-2; cdr3_aa: CASSWTETNEQYF; cdr3_nt: TGTGCCAGCAGCTGGACAGAGACCAACGAGCAGTACTTC
j_call: TRBJ2-3; clone_size: .; d_call: TRBD1; v_call: TRBV6-6; cdr3_aa: CASSYGTTGADTQYF; cdr3_nt: TGTGCCAGCAGTTACGGGACCACAGGGGCCGATACGCAGTATTTT
j_call: TRBJ1-2; clone_size: .; d_call: TRBD1; v_call: TRBV6-1; cdr3_aa: CASSRPQGDYGYTF; cdr3_nt: TGTGCCAGCTCTAGACCACAGGGGGACTATGGCTACACCTTC
j_call: TRBJ2-3; clone_size: .; d_call: .; v_call: TRBV7-8; cdr3_aa: CASSPKDTQYF; cdr3_nt: TGTGCCAGCAGCCCCAAAGATACGCAGTATTTT
j_call: TRBJ1-2; clone_size: few; d_call: TRBD1; v_call: TRBV2; cdr3_aa: CASSETGGIGQNYGYTF; cdr3_nt: TGTGCCAGCAGTGAGACAGGGGGTATAGGACAAAACTATGGCTACACCTTC
j_call: TRBJ2-7; clone_size: few; d_call: TRBD2; v_call: TRBV7-3; cdr3_aa: CASSSQRGAIYEQYF; cdr3_nt: TGTGCCAGCAGCTCGCAGCGGGGGGCCATTTACGAGCAGTACTTC
j_call: TRBJ2-2; clone_size: few; d_call: .; v_call: TRBV7-2; cdr3_aa: CASSLNSPNTGELFF; cdr3_nt: TGTGCCAGCAGCTTAAACAGCCCGAACACCGGGGAGCTGTTTTTT
j_call: TRBJ2-3; clone_size: many; d_call: TRBD2; v_call: TRBV10-3; cdr3_aa: CAITGLLADTQYF; cdr3_nt: TGTGCCATCACCGGACTACTAGCGGATACGCAGTATTTT
j_call: TRBJ2-7; clone_size: .; d_call: .; v_call: TRBV7-2; cdr3_aa: CASSADSGYEQYF; cdr3_nt: TGTGCCAGCAGCGCCGACAGTGGCTACGAGCAGTACTTC
j_call: TRBJ1-2; clone_size: few; d_call: .; v_call: TRBV5-1; cdr3_aa: CASSLGAGAYGYTF; cdr3_nt: TGCGCCAGCAGCTTGGGGGCAGGGGCCTATGGCTACACCTTC
j_call: TRBJ2-5; clone_size: many; d_call: .; v_call: TRBV19; cdr3_aa: CASSSRALEGTQYF; cdr3_nt: TGTGCCAGTAGTTCTCGTGCGCTAGAAGGGACCCAGTACTTC
j_call: TRBJ2-3; clone_size: few; d_call: TRBD1; v_call: TRBV6-5; cdr3_aa: CASSYRQGVTDTQYF; cdr3_nt: TGTGCCAGCAGTTACAGGCAGGGGGTCACAGATACGCAGTATTTT
j_call: TRBJ2-3; clone_size: few; d_call: .; v_call: TRBV19; cdr3_aa: CASTPPGDNTDTQYF; cdr3_nt: TGTGCCAGTACTCCCCCCGGGGACAACACAGATACGCAGTATTTT
j_call: TRBJ2-3; clone_size: few; d_call: TRBD2; v_call: TRBV6-6; cdr3_aa: CASSLQSGGGTDTQYF; cdr3_nt: TGTGCCAGCAGCCTCCAAAGCGGGGGCGGCACAGATACGCAGTATTTT
j_call: TRBJ2-1; clone_size: .; d_call: TRBD2; v_call: TRBV11-2; cdr3_aa: CASSLATGTSAYNEQFF; cdr3_nt: TGTGCCAGCAGCTTAGCGACCGGGACTAGCGCCTACAATGAGCAGTTCTTC
j_call: TRBJ2-6; clone_size: .; d_call: .; v_call: TRBV6-5; cdr3_aa: CATPRPDSGANVLTF; cdr3_nt: TGTGCCACCCCGCGTCCTGATTCTGGGGCCAACGTCCTGACTTTC
j_call: TRBJ2-7; clone_size: .; d_call: TRBD2; v_call: TRBV5-1; cdr3_aa: CASSHGTSGGAEQYF; cdr3_nt: TGCGCCAGCAGCCACGGGACTAGCGGGGGGGCCGAGCAGTACTTC
j_call: TRBJ2-5; clone_size: few; d_call: TRBD1; v_call: TRBV7-9; cdr3_aa: CASSSSRGTTNLVETQYF; cdr3_nt: TGTGCCAGCAGCTCTAGCAGGGGGACAACAAATCTTGTGGAGACCCAGTACTTC
j_call: TRBJ2-2; clone_size: .; d_call: .; v_call: TRBV11-3; cdr3_aa: CASSLGAGELFF; cdr3_nt: TGTGCCAGCAGCTTAGGAGCCGGGGAGCTGTTTTTT